What follows describes a single TCR beta chain. This specimen comes from a study of shared clonotypes between healthy human individuals. Negatively enriched CD4+ T cells were divided by CD45RA into naive and memory. The CDR3 has 14 residues. Germline V gene lookup returns CDR1 MNHEY and CDR2 SVGAGI. V lost 4 bases to trimming and J lost 5 bases, with 14 bases between them. TCRdb keeps only in-frame clones here, not all; method: immunoSEQ multiplex PCR. Of over 850,000 clones listed, 78% are singletons. The rearrangement links TRBV6-5 to TRBJ2-5, with D perhaps being TRBD1 or TRBD2 (5 bases each). Sequencing was carried out using memory CD4+ T cells from PBMCs. Subset here: CD45RA-negative fraction. This sequence originates from a man younger than 30 in good health. Some clones in this sample may be carry-over from other donors' samples. CDR3 protein: CASSSGRFRETQYF. The CDR3 bases are TGTGCCAGCAGTTCGGGACGGTTTCGGGAGACCCAGTACTTC.